These 15 T cell receptor beta chains were sequenced from one sample in a study of T cells in tumors after PD-1 blockade (dated 2019 in TCRdb). This specimen's time point label, interpreted: after anti-PD-1 therapy. The library was prepared using the immunoSEQ multiplex PCR assay. Here the immuneACCESS table is served through TCRdb, limited to in-frame sequences with V and J called. Missing clones are a known gap in these copies; in checked studies unresolved V genes cover under half, and the rest lacks a known reason. The sample table lists roughly 13,000 clones, around 62% of them with a count of one. Over 25% of the sample belongs to the ten largest clones. Sample: tumor tissue, taken after anti-PD-1 treatment. These receptors originate from a human donor with cutaneous squamous cell carcinoma.

The chain uses TRBV30 and TRBJ1-1, with D unresolved. The V and J ends lost 4 bases and 4 bases respectively, with 16 bases between them. This CDR3 contains 14 residues. Germline V CDR1 and CDR2: GTSNPN, SVGIG (reference sequence). CDR3 sequence (DNA): TGTGCCTGGATCCCCCCGAGGGCGGGCACTGAAGCTTTCTTT. It codes for CAWIPPRAGTEAFF. Together with reference TRBV30 and TRBJ1-1, the CDR3 gives the full variable domain: SQTIHQWPATLVQPVGSPLSLECTVEGTSNPNLYWYRQAAGRGLQLLFYSVGIGQISSEVPQNLSASRPQDRQFILSSKKLLLSDSGFYLCAWIPPRAGTEAFFGQGTRLTVV.

V gene TRBV2 combines with J gene TRBJ2-7; TRBD1 might be the D (5 bases). The CDR3 is 15 residues long. CDR1 SNHLY and CDR2 FYNNEI come from the germline V gene. Deletions cut 2 bases from V and 5 bases from J, with 16 bases between. CDR3 DNA: TGTGCCAGCAGTGAAATTAATGGGGCAGGGAACGAGCAGTACTTC. Translation: CASSEINGAGNEQYF.

The chain employs TRBV14 and TRBJ1-5; 8 nucleotides match TRBD1. V shed 1 base and J 1 base; nucleotides not matched to a gene: 3. The CDR3 has 16 amino acids. Per germline, CDR1 SGHDN and CDR2 FVKESK. CDR3 DNA sequence: TGTGCCAGCAGCCAAGGAGCAGGGGGCAGCAATCAGCCCCAGCATTTT. Translating gives CASSQGAGGSNQPQHF. Full variable domain (remainder filled in from reference TRBV14 and TRBJ1-5): EAGVTQFPSHSVIEKGQTVTLRCDPISGHDNLYWYRRVMGKEIKFLLHFVKESKQDESGMPNNRFLAERTGGTYSTLKVQPAELEDSGVYFCASSQGAGGSNQPQHFGDGTRLSIL.

CDR3 sequence reads: CSVGTTRGTVGYTF. The CDR3 nucleotides are TGCAGCGTTGGAACCACTCGCGGGACAGTTGGCTACACCTTC. The rearrangement links TRBV29-1 to TRBJ1-2, with TRBD1 identical over 7 bases. From germline, CDR1 is SQVTM and CDR2 ANQGSEA. This CDR3 comprises 14 residues. The V and J ends lost 4 bases and 7 bases, in that order; junction bases with no gene match: 12.

This clone was seen a few times. The V call is TRBV6-6, the J call TRBJ2-1; either TRBD1 or TRBD2 may supply D (6 bases each). Trimming took 2 bases from V and 3 from J, leaving 11 bases between them. The CDR3 is made up of 15 amino acids. CDR1 and CDR2 (germline): MNHNY, SVGAGI (reference sequence). The CDR3 bases are TGTGCCAGCAGTTACGGAGGGGACAACTACAATGAGCAGTTCTTC. Its protein product is CASSYGGDNYNEQFF.

This clone has a handful of counts. V and J are TRBV5-1 and TRBJ2-2; D tentatively fits TRBD1 or TRBD2 (5 bases each). From germline, CDR1 is SGHRS and CDR2 YFSETQ. CDR3 size: 15 residues. Trimming took off 2 bases at V and 5 bases at J, with 13 bases between the two ends. This CDR3 reads CASSFGAATTGELFF. The CDR3 DNA follows: TGCGCCAGCAGCTTCGGGGCTGCAACGACCGGGGAGCTGTTTTTT. The full variable domain, completed using reference TRBV5-1 and TRBJ2-2, is KAGVTQTPRYLIKTRGQQVTLSCSPISGHRSVSWYQQTPGQGLQFLFEYFSETQRNKGNFPGRFSGRQFSNSRSEMNVSTLELGDSALYLCASSFGAATTGELFFGEGSRLTVL.

The count of this clone is one. The rearrangement uses TRBV13 and TRBJ2-7; D call uncertain. Germline V gene data show CDR1 as PRHDT and CDR2 as FYEKMQ (reference sequence). V was cut by 1 base and J by 5 bases, with 18 bases left in between. The CDR3 covers 16 residues. The CDR3 spells CASSLAGRRARHEQYF. CDR3 DNA sequence: TGTGCCAGCAGCTTAGCGGGCAGACGGGCCCGCCACGAGCAGTACTTC.

The count of this clone is one. The J gene is TRBJ1-6, the V gene TRBV7-9, with a tentative D call TRBD1 (6 bases). The CDR3 is 14 residues long. V dropped 2 bases and J dropped 5 bases, with 7 bases sitting between them. Germline V CDR1 and CDR2: SEHNR, FQNEAQ (reference sequence). CDR3: CASSLYRDNSPLHF. Here the CDR3 DNA reads TGTGCCAGCAGCTTATACAGGGATAATTCACCCCTCCACTTT. The whole variable domain, remainder taken from reference TRBV7-9 and TRBJ1-6, is DTGVSQNPRHKITKRGQNVTFRCDPISEHNRLYWYRQTLGQGPEFLTYFQNEAQLEKSRLLSDRFSAERPKGSFSTLEIQRTEQGDSAMYLCASSLYRDNSPLHFGNGTRLTVT.

Here the CDR3 reads CASSSSGTGSTEAFF. The CDR3 coding sequence is TGTGCCAGCAGTTCCTCCGGGACAGGGTCCACTGAAGCTTTCTTT. The chain uses TRBV27 and TRBJ1-1, with 9 bases that match TRBD1. V dropped 4 bases and J dropped 4; count of bases not matched to a gene: 7. CDR3 length equals 15 residues. Germline V gene data show CDR1 as MNHEY and CDR2 as SMNVEV (reference sequence).

This chain uses TRBV7-9 with TRBJ2-3; 9 bases match TRBD2. The CDR3 totals 18 residues. V dropped 5 bases and J dropped 0; count of bases not matched to a gene: 12. Per germline, CDR1 SEHNR and CDR2 FQNEAQ (reference sequence). CDR3 in DNA: TGTGCCAGCAGCGGGTTCCCTGGGCTAGCGGGAAGCACAGATACGCAGTATTTT. Protein: CASSGFPGLAGSTDTQYF.

This clone showed up just a few times. The chain joins TRBV4-2 to TRBJ2-1; no firm D call. CDR1 is LGHNA and CDR2 is YNFKEQ in the germline V gene. V was clipped by 0 bases and J by 6 bases, with 18 bases between them. The CDR3 sequence is 17 residues long. The CDR3 protein is CASSQDFRVDSGNEQFF. The CDR3 coding sequence is TGTGCCAGCAGCCAAGATTTCCGAGTGGATAGTGGCAATGAGCAGTTCTTC.

This clone was picked up a small number of times. This chain connects TRBV6-1 to TRBJ1-2; the D gene is possibly TRBD1 (5 bases). Trimming cost V 5 bases and J 8 bases, with 18 bases left between them. This CDR3 spans 14 amino acids. The germline CDR1 and CDR2 sequences are MNHNS and SASEGT. In DNA, the CDR3 is TGTGCCAGCAGTTCGACAGCTCAGGCGCAGGGCTACACCTTC. Amino acid sequence: CASSSTAQAQGYTF.

The chain employs TRBV5-6 and TRBJ2-5; D is undetermined. The CDR3 contains 14 residues. V lost 0 bases and J lost 6, with 12 bases in between. Germline V CDR1 and CDR2: SGHDT, YYEEEE. The CDR3 protein is CASSLVAGRKTQYF. The CDR3 nucleotides read TGTGCCAGCAGCTTGGTGGCTGGGCGGAAGACCCAGTACTTC.

The chain links TRBV9 to TRBJ1-2; no clear D gene. CDR1 is SGDLS, CDR2 YYNGEE, per germline. The CDR3 runs 14 residues. Trimming pared 6 bases from V and 1 base from J, leaving 13 bases between. CDR3 region: CASNSVMGNYGYTF. CDR3 DNA: TGTGCCAGCAACTCAGTAATGGGTAACTATGGCTACACCTTC. Full variable domain (outside the CDR3, taken from reference TRBV9 and TRBJ1-2): DSGVTQTPKHLITATGQRVTLRCSPRSGDLSVYWYQQSLDQGLQFLIQYYNGEERAKGNILERFSAQQFPDLHSELNLSSLELGDSALYFCASNSVMGNYGYTFGSGTRLTVV.

The rearrangement joins TRBV3-1 (or the pseudogene TRBV3-2) to TRBJ2-7; D is unresolved. Trimming took 0 bases from V and 5 from J, leaving 8 bases between them. Germline CDR1 and CDR2: LGHDT and YNNKEL (reference sequence). CDR3 length: 13 amino acids. CDR3 sequence (DNA): TGTGCCAGCAGCCAAGACTCTTTCCACGAGCAGTACTTC. Its translation: CASSQDSFHEQYF.